The rows below give T cell receptor beta chains drawn from one sample of a study of tumor-infiltrating lymphocytes in glioblastoma multiforme. Each CDR3 protein gets one entry after TCRdb re-called the multiplex PCR reads with MiXCR. The profile covers tens of thousands of distinct CDR3 sequences, with 60% to 65% appearing a single time and roughly 33% taken by the ten largest. Input material: brain tumor tissue. Every receptor here comes from a male donor with glioblastoma. Each CDR3 is given with its conserved first and last residue. A D gene is named only where the DNA matches it firmly. Clone size is not always given. Where it is, it says once, few, many or a class for expanded clones.

D gene: NA
V gene: TRBV2
clone size: NA
J gene: TRBJ2-2
CDR3 DNA: TGTGCCTGCAACGACATGGGCTCCACCGTGGAGCTATTTTTT
CDR3 protein: CACNDMGSTVELFF

D gene: TRBD2
V gene: TRBV20-1
clone size: NA
J gene: TRBJ2-1
CDR3 DNA: TGTAGTGCTAGAGACCAAACCGGGACTTGCGGGAGGAGCTCCTACAATGAGCAGTTCTTC
CDR3 protein: CSARDQTGTCGRSSYNEQFF

D gene: TRBD2
V gene: TRBV11-2
clone size: NA
J gene: TRBJ2-5
CDR3 DNA: TGTGCCAGCAGCTTAGGGCTAGCGGGAGGCCAAGAGACCCAGTACTTC
CDR3 protein: CASSLGLAGGQETQYF

D gene: NA
V gene: TRBV12-3/TRBV12-4
clone size: many
J gene: TRBJ2-7
CDR3 DNA: TGTGCCAGCAGTTTCGGCTCTGCCTACGAGCAGTACTTC
CDR3 protein: CASSFGSAYEQYF

D gene: NA
V gene: TRBV29-1
clone size: NA
J gene: TRBJ2-5
CDR3 DNA: TGCAGCGTTGAAATAGAGATTCAAGAGACCCAGTACTTC
CDR3 protein: CSVEIEIQETQYF

D gene: TRBD2
V gene: TRBV11-2
clone size: large
J gene: TRBJ2-7
CDR3 DNA: TGTGCCAGCAGCAATAGCGGGAGGGCCAGGTACGAGCAGTACTTC
CDR3 protein: CASSNSGRARYEQYF

D gene: NA
V gene: TRBV29-1
clone size: NA
J gene: TRBJ2-1
CDR3 DNA: TGCAGCGTTTTAATTCGGGACCCCACAGAGAATGAGCGGTTCTTC
CDR3 protein: CSVLIRDPTENERFF

D gene: TRBD1
V gene: TRBV5-1
clone size: NA
J gene: TRBJ1-1
CDR3 DNA: TGCGCCAGCAGCTCCAAGGGAGGGACAGACATGAACACTGAAGCTTTCTTT
CDR3 protein: CASSSKGGTDMNTEAFF

D gene: NA
V gene: TRBV6-5
clone size: medium-sized
J gene: TRBJ1-1
CDR3 DNA: TGTGCCAGCAGTCTTATAAACACTGAAGCTTTCTTT
CDR3 protein: CASSLINTEAFF

D gene: NA
V gene: TRBV11-2
clone size: few
J gene: TRBJ1-4
CDR3 DNA: TGTGCCAGCAGCTTTAGGGAAATGAAACTGTTTTTT
CDR3 protein: CASSFREMKLFF

D gene: TRBD2
V gene: TRBV29-1
clone size: NA
J gene: TRBJ2-7
CDR3 DNA: TGCAGCGCGAATGGGGCTAGCGGATTCTACGTGCAGTACTTC
CDR3 protein: CSANGASGFYVQYF

D gene: NA
V gene: TRBV12-3/TRBV12-4
clone size: NA
J gene: TRBJ2-2
CDR3 DNA: TGTGCCAGCACCCTTAGAGGGTTGGGTACCGGGAAGCTGTTTTTC
CDR3 protein: CASTLRGLGTGKLFF

D gene: NA
V gene: TRBV20-1
clone size: NA
J gene: TRBJ2-1
CDR3 DNA: TGCTGTGCTTTACCGGGACAAGGGCATAGTAATGAGCAGTTCTTC
CDR3 protein: CCALPGQGHSNEQFF

D gene: NA
V gene: TRBV6-1
clone size: NA
J gene: TRBJ2-7
CDR3 DNA: TGTGCCAGCAATGAAGTGTCGGGGAGCTCCTACGAGCAGTACTTC
CDR3 protein: CASNEVSGSSYEQYF

D gene: NA
V gene: TRBV6-5
clone size: medium-sized
J gene: TRBJ2-7
CDR3 DNA: TGTGCCAGCAGTTACGCGTCATCCTACGAGCAGTACTTC
CDR3 protein: CASSYASSYEQYF

D gene: NA
V gene: TRBV6-6
clone size: NA
J gene: TRBJ2-7
CDR3 DNA: TGTGCCAGCAATTACGGTGGTTGGGTCGGATTGGTCTACGAGAAGTACTTC
CDR3 protein: CASNYGGWVGLVYEKYF

D gene: NA
V gene: TRBV20-1
clone size: once
J gene: TRBJ1-5
CDR3 DNA: TGCAGTGCTACCAAGACAAGGGGCCAACCCCAGCATTTT
CDR3 protein: CSATKTRGQPQHF

D gene: NA
V gene: TRBV5-4
clone size: NA
J gene: TRBJ2-7
CDR3 DNA: TGTGCCCGCAGCCTGGTGGGGGGCTACGAGCAGTACTTC
CDR3 protein: CARSLVGGYEQYF